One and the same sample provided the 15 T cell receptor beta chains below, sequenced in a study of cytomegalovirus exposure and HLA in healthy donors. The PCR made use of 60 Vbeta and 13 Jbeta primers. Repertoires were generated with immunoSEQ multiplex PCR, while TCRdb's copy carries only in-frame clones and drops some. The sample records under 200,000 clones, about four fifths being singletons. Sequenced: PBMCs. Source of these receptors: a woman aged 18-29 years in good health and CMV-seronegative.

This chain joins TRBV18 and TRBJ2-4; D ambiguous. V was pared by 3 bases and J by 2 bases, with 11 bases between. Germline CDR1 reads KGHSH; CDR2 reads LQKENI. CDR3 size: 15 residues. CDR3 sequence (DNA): TGTGCCAGCTCACCGCTCGAGGCTACCAAAAACATTCAGTACTTC. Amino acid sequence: CASSPLEATKNIQYF.

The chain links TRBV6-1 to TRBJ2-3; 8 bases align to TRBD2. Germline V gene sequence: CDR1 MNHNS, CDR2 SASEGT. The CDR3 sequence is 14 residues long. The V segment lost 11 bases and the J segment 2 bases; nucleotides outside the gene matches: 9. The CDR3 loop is CAGRAGGHTDTQYF. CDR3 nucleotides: TGTGCCGGGCGGGCGGGAGGCCACACAGATACGCAGTATTTT.

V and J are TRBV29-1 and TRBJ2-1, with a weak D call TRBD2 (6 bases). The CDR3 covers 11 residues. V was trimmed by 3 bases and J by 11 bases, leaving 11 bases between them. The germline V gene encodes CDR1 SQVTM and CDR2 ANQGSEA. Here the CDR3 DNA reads TGCAGCGTTGATAGCGGTTATAAGCAGTTCTTC. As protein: CSVDSGYKQFF.

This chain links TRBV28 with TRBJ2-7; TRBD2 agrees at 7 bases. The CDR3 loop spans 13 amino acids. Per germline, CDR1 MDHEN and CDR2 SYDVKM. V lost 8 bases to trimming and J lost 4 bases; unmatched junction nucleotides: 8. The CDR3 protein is CASFTGGSYEQYF. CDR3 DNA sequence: TGTGCCAGCTTTACGGGAGGATCGTACGAGCAGTACTTC.

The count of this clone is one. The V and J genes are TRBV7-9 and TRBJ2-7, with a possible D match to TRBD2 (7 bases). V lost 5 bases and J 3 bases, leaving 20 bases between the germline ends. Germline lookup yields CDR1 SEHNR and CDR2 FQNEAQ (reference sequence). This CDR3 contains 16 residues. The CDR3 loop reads CASSARGGQAGYEQYF. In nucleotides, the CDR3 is TGTGCCAGCAGCGCCCGCGGGGGCCAGGCGGGCTACGAGCAGTACTTC.

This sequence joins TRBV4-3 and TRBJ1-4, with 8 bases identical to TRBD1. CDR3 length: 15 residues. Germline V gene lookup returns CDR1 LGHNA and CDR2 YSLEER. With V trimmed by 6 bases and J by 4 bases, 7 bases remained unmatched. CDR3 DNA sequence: TGCGCCAGCAGACCCGACAGGGGAGGTAATGAAAAACTGTTTTTT. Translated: CASRPDRGGNEKLFF.

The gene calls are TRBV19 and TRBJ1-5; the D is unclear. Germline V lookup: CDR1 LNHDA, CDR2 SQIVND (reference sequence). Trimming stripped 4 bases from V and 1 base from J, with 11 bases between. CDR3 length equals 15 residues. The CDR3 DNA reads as TGTGCCAGTAGTAAGGCGCAGGCCAGCAATCAGCCCCAGCATTTT. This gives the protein CASSKAQASNQPQHF.

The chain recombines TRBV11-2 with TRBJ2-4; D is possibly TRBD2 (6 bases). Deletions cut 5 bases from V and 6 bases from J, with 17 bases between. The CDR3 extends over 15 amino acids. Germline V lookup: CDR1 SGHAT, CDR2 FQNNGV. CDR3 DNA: TGTGCCAGCAGCAGTGCAGGACTAATCGGAAACATTCAGTACTTC. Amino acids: CASSSAGLIGNIQYF.

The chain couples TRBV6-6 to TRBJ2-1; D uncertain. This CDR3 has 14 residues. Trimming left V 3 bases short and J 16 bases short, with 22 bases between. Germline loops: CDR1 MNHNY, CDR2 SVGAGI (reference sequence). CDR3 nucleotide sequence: TGTGCCAGCAGTTATGGTAGGAGCGAGGCCAACCTTTTCTTC. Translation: CASSYGRSEANLFF.

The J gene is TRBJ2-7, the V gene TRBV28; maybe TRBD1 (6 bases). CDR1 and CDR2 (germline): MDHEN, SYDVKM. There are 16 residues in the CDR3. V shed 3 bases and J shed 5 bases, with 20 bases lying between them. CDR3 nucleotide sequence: TGTGCCAGCAGTTTGCTCCTTGGGGCAGGGGAACACGAGCAGTACTTC. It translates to CASSLLLGAGEHEQYF.

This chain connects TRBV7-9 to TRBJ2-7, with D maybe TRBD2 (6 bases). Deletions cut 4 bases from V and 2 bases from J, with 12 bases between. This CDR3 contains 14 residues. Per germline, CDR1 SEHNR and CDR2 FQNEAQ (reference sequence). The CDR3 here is CASSYREQPYEQYV. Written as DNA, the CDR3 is TGTGCCAGCAGCTACCGGGAGCAGCCCTACGAGCAGTACGTC.

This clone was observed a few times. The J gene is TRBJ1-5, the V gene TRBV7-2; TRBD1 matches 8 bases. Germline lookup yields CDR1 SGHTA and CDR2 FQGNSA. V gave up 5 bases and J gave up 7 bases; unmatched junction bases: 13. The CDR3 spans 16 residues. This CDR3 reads CASSPRSQGTGQPQHF. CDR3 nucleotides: TGTGCCAGCAGCCCCCGTTCCCAGGGGACAGGCCAGCCCCAGCATTTT.

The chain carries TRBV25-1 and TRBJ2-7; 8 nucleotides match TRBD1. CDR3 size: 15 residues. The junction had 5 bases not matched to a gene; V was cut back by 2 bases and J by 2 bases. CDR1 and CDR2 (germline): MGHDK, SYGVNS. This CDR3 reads CASSEPGQATYEQYV. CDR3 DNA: TGTGCCAGCAGTGAACCGGGACAGGCCACCTACGAGCAGTACGTC.

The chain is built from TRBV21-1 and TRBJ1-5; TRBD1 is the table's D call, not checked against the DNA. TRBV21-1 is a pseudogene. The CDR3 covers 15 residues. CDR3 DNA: TGTGCCAGCAGCAAAGAACAGGATAGGGTTCAGCCCCAGCATTTT. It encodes CASSKEQDRVQPQHF.

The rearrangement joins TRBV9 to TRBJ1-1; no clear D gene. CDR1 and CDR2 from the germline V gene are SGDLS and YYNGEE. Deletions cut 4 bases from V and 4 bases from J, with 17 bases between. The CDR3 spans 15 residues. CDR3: CASSTVPLLPTEAFF. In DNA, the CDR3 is TGTGCCAGCAGCACAGTGCCCTTGCTCCCCACTGAAGCTTTCTTT. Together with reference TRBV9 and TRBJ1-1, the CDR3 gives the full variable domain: DSGVTQTPKHLITATGQRVTLRCSPRSGDLSVYWYQQSLDQGLQFLIQYYNGEERAKGNILERFSAQQFPDLHSELNLSSLELGDSALYFCASSTVPLLPTEAFFGQGTRLTVV.